Sequencing of this TCR beta chain was carried out in a study of cytomegalovirus exposure and HLA in healthy donors. Regarding the study as a whole: Serostatus for CMV was the only available immune exposure information. Confirmation was obtained in vitro that a few CMV-associated chains are specific for CMV antigens. In a later analysis, a missense DCLRE1C variant was linked to TCR beta V- and J-gene trimming. Reported findings show TCR beta sequences accurately forecast HLA-A and HLA-B alleles in most subjects.

The CDR3 length is 12 residues. Germline trimming cut 7 bases from V and 5 bases from J; bases unmatched to any gene: 7. CDR1 is SQVTM, CDR2 ANQGSEA, per germline. Researchers ran the PCR with 60 Vbeta and 13 Jbeta primers. The assay was immunoSEQ multiplex PCR, and TCRdb's table has in-frame clones only and misses some. The sample lists about 150,000 clones; about four fifths were seen once. Points on this clone: Antigen unknown.

This sequence joins TRBV29-1 and TRBJ2-5, with 7 bases that match TRBD1. The sequencing input was PBMCs. This clonotype was sampled from a woman in her forties in good health and CMV-seronegative. The CDR3 here is CSGKTGEETQYF. The CDR3 coding sequence is TGCAGCGGTAAAACAGGGGAGGAGACCCAGTACTTC.